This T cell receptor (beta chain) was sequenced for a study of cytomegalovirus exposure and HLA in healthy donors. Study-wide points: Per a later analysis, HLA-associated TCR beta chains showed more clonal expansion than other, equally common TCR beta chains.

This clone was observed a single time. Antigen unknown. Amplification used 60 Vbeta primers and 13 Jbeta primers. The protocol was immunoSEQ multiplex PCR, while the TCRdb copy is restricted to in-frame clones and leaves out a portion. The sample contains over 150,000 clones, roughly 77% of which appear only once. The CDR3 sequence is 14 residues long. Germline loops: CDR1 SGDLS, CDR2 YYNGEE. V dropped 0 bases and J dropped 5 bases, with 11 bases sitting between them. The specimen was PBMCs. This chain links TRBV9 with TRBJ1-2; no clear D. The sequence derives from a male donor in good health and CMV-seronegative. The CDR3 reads CASSVGAGGYGYTF. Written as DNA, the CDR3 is TGTGCCAGCAGCGTAGGGGCGGGCGGGTATGGCTACACCTTC.